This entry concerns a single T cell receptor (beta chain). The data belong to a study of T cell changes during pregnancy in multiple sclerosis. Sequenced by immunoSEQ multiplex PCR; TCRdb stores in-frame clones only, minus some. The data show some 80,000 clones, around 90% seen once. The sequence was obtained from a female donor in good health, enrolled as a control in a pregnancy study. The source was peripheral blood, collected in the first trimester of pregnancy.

The CDR3 nucleotides read TGTGCCAGCAGCGATAGGGGTTGGGCTGAAGCTTTCTTT. Translating gives CASSDRGWAEAFF. V gene TRBV27 combines with J gene TRBJ1-1, with D possibly matching TRBD1 (5 bases). V was cut by 6 bases and J by 6 bases, with 14 bases left in between. Germline CDR1 and CDR2: MNHEY and SMNVEV (reference sequence). The CDR3 is 13 amino acids.